The 15 T cell receptor beta chains listed next were all sequenced from one sample in a study of regulatory T cells in long-lasting Graves disease. Time point described: newly diagnosed GD, antithyroid drugs for less than 3 months. RNA extracted from PBMCs served as the sequencing template. Arm-PCR of CDR3 regions and iRepertoire HTBI primers were used to build TCR beta libraries. TCRdb ran MiXCR on the multiplex PCR reads and lists one entry per CDR3 protein. The sample contains hundreds of thousands of distinct CDR3 sequences, around 17% of which appear only once. The same sample was also used in a study of T cells in Graves' hyperthyroidism and ophthalmopathy.

Specimen: peripheral blood mononuclear cells (PBMCs), collected at new diagnosis, from a patient treated with antithyroid drugs. The origin of the receptors is a woman in her 30s with Graves disease.

Of note for this clonotype: This may be a read error, as it is one base from a much larger clone. CDR3 residues: CASSLEGHNTNTQYF. DNA of the CDR3: TGCGCCAGCAGCTTGGAGGGACACAACACAAATACGCAGTATTTT. The V and J genes are TRBV5-1 and TRBJ2-3; D might be TRBD1 (6 bases). Germline CDR1 is SGHRS and CDR2 is YFSETQ. The CDR3 totals 15 residues.

This clonotype occurred many times. The CDR3 loop reads CASSLETSTTDTQYF. Here the CDR3 DNA reads TGTGCCAGCAGTTTGGAGACCTCGACCACAGATACGCAGTATTTT. The V and J genes are TRBV28 and TRBJ2-3; no definite D call. Germline CDR1 is MDHEN and CDR2 is SYDVKM. The CDR3 is made up of 15 amino acids. Trimming shortened V by 3 bases and J by 2 bases, and 12 bases separated the two germline ends.

In the case of this clonotype: The junction does not match germline at one end; this may be a read error. The chain joins TRBV5-1 to TRBJ2-1; D call uncertain. CDR1 and CDR2 (germline): SGHRS, YFSETQ. The CDR3 sequence is 17 residues long. CDR3 residues: CASSLVQLRSSYNEQFF. CDR3 DNA: TGCGCCAGCAGCTTGGTACAGCTGAGGAGCTCCTACAATGAGCAATTCTTC.

This clonotype was counted ten times or more. J is TRBJ2-7 and V is TRBV13, with 8 bases identical to TRBD1. Germline V CDR1 and CDR2: PRHDT, FYEKMQ (reference sequence). The junction had 9 bases not matched to a gene; V was cut back by 5 bases and J by 3 bases. The CDR3 is made up of 15 amino acids. The CDR3 is CASSLIQGAVYEQYF. The DNA of the CDR3 is TGTGCCAGCAGCCTGATCCAGGGGGCGGTCTACGAGCAGTACTTC.

This clonotype has only a few counts. The chain employs TRBV9 and TRBJ2-3; TRBD1 or TRBD2 may be the D gene (5 bases each). CDR3 length: 16 residues. V was pared by 2 bases and J by 5 bases, with 18 bases between. The V gene's germline CDR1 is SGDLS and CDR2 YYNGEE. In nucleotides, the CDR3 is TGTGCCAGCAGCGTTTCCGGGACCCTATCTGGAGATACGCAGTATTTT. It encodes CASSVSGTLSGDTQYF.

A few counts support this clonotype. The chain uses TRBV7-9 and TRBJ2-2, with 8 positions matching TRBD1. The length of the CDR3 is 20 residues. V gave up 5 bases and J gave up 0 bases; unmatched junction bases: 17. Germline V lookup: CDR1 SEHNR, CDR2 FQNEAQ (reference sequence). CDR3 nucleotide sequence: TGTGCCAGCAGCCCCATGTTGTTTTATAGACAGGGGACGAACACCGGGGAGCTGTTTTTT. This translates into CASSPMLFYRQGTNTGELFF.

This clonotype was counted many times. The genes are TRBV5-1 and TRBJ2-2, with a weak D call TRBD1 (7 bases). V was pared by 5 bases and J by 7 bases, with 21 bases between. Germline assignment: CDR1 SGHRS and CDR2 YFSETQ. The CDR3 is made up of 16 amino acids. The DNA for the CDR3 is TGCGCCAGCAGATCTCAGGGGGGAGCCGTATTCGGGGAGCTGTTTTTT. Translating gives CASRSQGGAVFGELFF. The full variable domain, with the rest looked up from reference TRBV5-1 and TRBJ2-2, is KAGVTQTPRYLIKTRGQQVTLSCSPISGHRSVSWYQQTPGQGLQFLFEYFSETQRNKGNFPGRFSGRQFSNSRSEMNVSTLELGDSALYLCASRSQGGAVFGELFFGEGSRLTVL.

The rearrangement joins TRBV28 to TRBJ1-3; TRBD1 matches at 8 bases. The CDR3 covers 17 residues. Germline-derived CDR1 and CDR2 are MDHEN and SYDVKM. Germline trimming cut 3 bases from V and 4 bases from J; bases unmatched to any gene: 11. This CDR3 is CASSFPPLGQAGNTIYF. The CDR3 DNA reads as TGTGCCAGCAGTTTCCCACCTTTGGGACAGGCCGGAAACACCATATATTTT.

The gene calls are TRBV28 and TRBJ2-3; D ambiguous. The germline CDR1 and CDR2 sequences are MDHEN and SYDVKM. V lost 6 bases to trimming and J lost 9 bases, with 19 bases between them. The CDR3 has 14 residues. Written as DNA, the CDR3 is TGTGCCAGCAGCTCCATGTTGGGCGCGAGGACGCAGTATTTT. Residues: CASSSMLGARTQYF.

This sequence joins TRBV6-1 and TRBJ1-1, with a possible D match to TRBD1 (6 bases). V was shortened by 6 bases and J by 8 bases, with 16 bases between the two germline ends. CDR3 length equals 13 residues. CDR1 and CDR2 (germline): MNHNS, SASEGT. As DNA, the CDR3 is TGTGCCAGCAGAACCGAGGGGGGCGAAGAAGCTTTCTTT. Amino acid sequence: CASRTEGGEEAFF.

There are a few counts of this clonotype. Possible read error: a much larger clone is one base away. V usage is TRBV6-1 and J usage is TRBJ2-2; tentative D call: TRBD2 (5 bases). The CDR3 sequence is 18 residues long. CDR1 is MNHNS and CDR2 is SASEGT in the germline V gene. The ends were cut back, 5 bases at V and 0 bases at J, with 19 bases in the middle. The CDR3 loop reads CASSQDGRGLANTGELFF. The CDR3 nucleotides are TGTGCCAGCAGTCAGGACGGCCGAGGGCTCGCGAACACCGGGGAGCTGTTTTTT.

Many counts were recorded for this clonotype. This chain links TRBV5-1 with TRBJ2-7; 9 bases map to TRBD2. Germline loops: CDR1 SGHRS, CDR2 YFSETQ. There are 19 residues in the CDR3. V trimming: 4 bases; J trimming: 0 bases; junction bases outside the gene matches: 17. CDR3 amino acids: CASSKWTGQTSGSSYEQYF. CDR3 coding DNA: TGCGCCAGCAGCAAATGGACAGGACAGACTAGCGGAAGCTCCTACGAGCAGTACTTC. The full variable domain, rest sourced from reference TRBV5-1 and TRBJ2-7, is KAGVTQTPRYLIKTRGQQVTLSCSPISGHRSVSWYQQTPGQGLQFLFEYFSETQRNKGNFPGRFSGRQFSNSRSEMNVSTLELGDSALYLCASSKWTGQTSGSSYEQYFGPGTRLTVT.

CDR3 nucleotide sequence: TGTGCCAGTAGAGTACAGGGGGCGCGAAACATTCAGTACTTC. Protein product: CASRVQGARNIQYF. The V and J genes are TRBV19 and TRBJ2-4, with 9 bases aligning to TRBD1. With 6 bases clipped from V and 6 bases from J, the junction kept 6 bases outside the gene matches. The CDR3 has 14 amino acids. Germline CDR1 LNHDA, CDR2 SQIVND (reference sequence).

This clonotype was seen ten or more times. The V call is TRBV28, the J call TRBJ2-1; the match to TRBD2 covers 12 bases. The CDR3 contains 16 residues. The trim removed 3 bases at V and 4 bases at J, leaving 4 bases unmatched. CDR1 is MDHEN and CDR2 is SYDVKM in the germline V gene. CDR3 sequence (DNA): TGTGCCAGCAGTTTCTCTAGCGGGAGGGCATACAATGAGCAGTTCTTC. Its protein product is CASSFSSGRAYNEQFF. Full variable domain (remainder filled in from reference TRBV28 and TRBJ2-1): DVKVTQSSRYLVKRTGEKVFLECVQDMDHENMFWYRQDPGLGLRLIYFSYDVKMKEKGDIPEGYSVSREKKERFSLILESASTNQTSMYLCASSFSSGRAYNEQFFGPGTRLTVL.

This chain uses TRBV19 with TRBJ2-5; perhaps TRBD2 as D (5 bases). Germline assignment: CDR1 LNHDA and CDR2 SQIVND (reference sequence). The CDR3 covers 17 residues. V lost 5 bases and J lost 1, with 20 bases in between. This chain's CDR3 is CASSVGIQRAGQETQYF. For the CDR3, the DNA is TGTGCCAGTAGTGTTGGGATCCAACGGGCGGGCCAAGAGACCCAGTACTTC.